The entry that follows covers one T cell receptor (beta chain) sequence. Its antigen remains unidentified. Base qualities were left out, and no much larger clone turns up one base away. The record originates from a study of blood T cell repertoires in COVID-19 (dated by TCRdb to 2019 to 2021). General notes on the study: Collaborator samples came from the United States, Italy and Spain and covered acute and convalescent phases of COVID-19. Subjects who had been exposed to COVID-19, were actively infected with it, or had recovered from it provided the deeply sampled blood TCRbeta repertoires that made up the dataset. The repertoires were made available in a free public database intended to serve as a resource for research on the immune response to SARS-CoV-2. The prospective study material was composed of cDNA or gDNA derived from T cells, B-cell-depleted T cells, or PBMCs. Sample metadata almost always included a de-identified subject ID, COVID-19 status, age in years and sex. HLA class I and class II types, where available, came from metadata supplied by the sample provider rather than from assay-based typing. The samples were drawn from two sources: the first 160 participants of the ongoing ImmuneRACE study, and over 950 subjects contributed by 6 global collaborators.

Enrolling through a virtual design, the prospective study's participants ranged in age from roughly 18 to 90 years and lived across more than 20 United States geographic areas. In the prospective study, participants were assigned to cohorts based on the clinical history participants reported in a screening survey and a study questionnaire. Recovered participants in ImmuneRACE Cohort 3 were defined by two consecutive negative NP/OP PCR tests, clearance by a healthcare professional, or resolution of symptoms. In the prospective study, whole blood, serum and a nasopharyngeal or oropharyngeal swab were collected from each participant by mobile phlebotomists. Participants in the prospective study had the option to provide additional blood draws and questionnaires over an approximately two-month period. Before DNA extraction, blood samples from the prospective study were shipped at room temperature or frozen.

Study-wide conclusions, independent of this receptor: The amount of clinical and demographic metadata varied by source and participant and was provided uncurated.

TCRbeta CDR3 regions were amplified from genomic DNA by means of the immunoSEQ Assay, a bias-controlled multiplex PCR. Per the source publication's procedure: The number of nucleated cells in each sample was estimated from the amplification of reference gene primers within the assay. Sequence reads were collapsed and filtered to measure the absolute abundance of every unique TCRbeta CDR3 rearrangement. For each sample, productive Simpson clonality was calculated by taking the square root of Simpson's diversity index across productive rearrangements. Drawn from immuneACCESS, this table holds only the in-frame rearrangements with V and J called that TCRdb kept. Clones are partly lost; checked studies trace under half to an unresolved V gene and leave the rest unexplained. V and J calls and clone size are as listed in that table; D and trimming were resolved from the DNA. The sample table lists 300,000 to 400,000 clones, roughly 89% of them with a count of one. Clones ranked in the top ten supply roughly 5.2% of the sample.

The CDR3 holds 15 amino acids from the cysteine to the phenylalanine. The CDR3 DNA has 45 bases and is translated from base 1. The germline V gene yields KGHDR for CDR1 and SFDVKD for CDR2. Trimmed from V: 5 bases; trimmed from J: 3 bases; junction bases lacking a gene match: 2. This TCR was recovered from a man aged 55 to 69 who had recovered from COVID-19. Here the chain combines TRBV24-1 and TRBJ2-2, with 10 junctional bases fitting TRBD2. The sample consisted of PBMCs or T cells enriched from blood (not recorded which). This receptor has the CDR3 CATSALAGDTGELFF. DNA sequence: TGTGCCACCAGTGCGCTAGCGGGAGACACCGGGGAGCTGTTTTTT.